This T cell receptor beta chain stems from a study of blood T cell repertoires in COVID-19. Turning to the study itself: The study drew acute and convalescent COVID-19 samples from the United States, Italy and Spain.

In the authors' methods: Amplification with reference gene primers provided the estimates of nucleated cell counts. The method was immunoSEQ multiplex PCR; TCRdb's version includes in-frame clones alone and lacks a portion of them. V, J and clone size are those of that table, while D and trimming were read from the DNA. Seen here are under 300,000 clones, about 91% observed once, and the top ten hold about 2.3%. Trimming shortened V by 2 bases and J by 2 bases, and 15 bases separated the two germline ends. This CDR3 comprises 16 residues. Germline lookup yields CDR1 KGHSH and CDR2 LQKENI. The study recruited people aged 18 to 89 years across approximately 23 US areas.

This chain links TRBV18 with TRBJ1-1; D remains unclear. The TCR sequence derives from a woman aged 40 to 50 with acute COVID-19. The sequencing input was PBMCs or T cells enriched from blood (not recorded which). CDR3 coding DNA: TGTGCCAGCTCACCAGAAACTTTAGGAGGAAACACTGAAGCTTTCTTT. This gives the protein CASSPETLGGNTEAFF.